This TCR beta chain comes out of a study of beta chain features in type 1 diabetes. Study results and caveats: Significant though moderate, a shortening of TCRB CDR3s appeared in all four CD4+ subsets of Type 1 diabetes patients.

Since all of the isolated RNA was reverse transcribed, expressed TCRB transcripts were what got sequenced. Assay used: immunoSEQ multiplex PCR; TCRdb lists only in-frame clones, some missing. The table shows a few hundred thousand clones, with 14% occurring only once. The CDR3 covers 14 residues. Germline lookup yields CDR1 SGHTA and CDR2 FQGNSA. V gave up 4 bases and J gave up 2 bases, with 11 bases separating them. This clone has only a few counts. The target antigen is unknown. The TCR was taken from a man aged 30 to 39 with type 1 diabetes. Specimen: naive CD4+ T cells from blood. The genes are TRBV7-2 and TRBJ1-2; D may be TRBD1 (6 bases). The CDR3 DNA reads TGTGCCAGCAGCTCCCGGACAGCAAACTATGGCTACACCTTC. It specifies CASSSRTANYGYTF.